This T cell receptor beta chain was identified in a study of regulatory T cells in long-lasting Graves disease. Time point meaning: newly diagnosed GD, antithyroid drugs for less than 3 months. TCR sequences were obtained from RNA taken from PBMCs. Both iRepertoire HTBI primers and Arm-PCR of CDR3 regions were used to build the TCR beta libraries. TCRdb analysed the multiplex PCR reads with MiXCR anew, one entry per CDR3 protein. The table includes over 400,000 distinct CDR3 sequences, 12% to 15% detected once. With 0 bases removed from V and 4 bases from J, the gap between germline ends came to 14 bases. Germline values: CDR1 SGHRS, CDR2 YFSETQ. CDR3 length: 16 amino acids. These data were also filed under a second study, of T cells in Graves' hyperthyroidism and ophthalmopathy.

Material: peripheral blood mononuclear cells (PBMCs), obtained at new diagnosis, from a patient treated with antithyroid drugs. This rearrangement joins TRBV5-1 to TRBJ2-1; a possible D gene is TRBD2 (6 bases). This clonotype was sampled from a woman between 45 and 65 years old with Graves disease. The CDR3 sequence is CASSLASNGRYNEQFF. The CDR3 DNA is TGCGCCAGCAGCTTGGCCTCGAACGGGAGATACAATGAGCAGTTCTTC. The entire variable domain, with the rest obtained from reference TRBV5-1 and TRBJ2-1, is as follows: KAGVTQTPRYLIKTRGQQVTLSCSPISGHRSVSWYQQTPGQGLQFLFEYFSETQRNKGNFPGRFSGRQFSNSRSEMNVSTLELGDSALYLCASSLASNGRYNEQFFGPGTRLTVL.